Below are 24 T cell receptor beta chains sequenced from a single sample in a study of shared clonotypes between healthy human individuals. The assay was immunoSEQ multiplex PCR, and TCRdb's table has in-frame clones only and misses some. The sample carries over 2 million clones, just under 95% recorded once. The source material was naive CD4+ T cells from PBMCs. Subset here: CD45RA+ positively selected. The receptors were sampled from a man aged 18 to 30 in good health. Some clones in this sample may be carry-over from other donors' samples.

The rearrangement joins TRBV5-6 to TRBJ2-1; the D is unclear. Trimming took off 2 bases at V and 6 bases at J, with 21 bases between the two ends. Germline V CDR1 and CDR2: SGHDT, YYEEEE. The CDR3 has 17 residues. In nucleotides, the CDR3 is TGTGCCAGCAGCTTTCGGGCCTGGAAGGGCAGCTCCAATGAGCAGTTCTTC. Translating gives CASSFRAWKGSSNEQFF.

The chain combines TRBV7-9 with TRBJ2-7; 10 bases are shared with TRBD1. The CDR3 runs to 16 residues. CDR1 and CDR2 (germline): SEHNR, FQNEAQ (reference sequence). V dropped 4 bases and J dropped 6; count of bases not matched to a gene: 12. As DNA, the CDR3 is TGTGCCAGCAGCTCAACTCTCCCCGGGACAGGGGTCGAGCAGTACTTC. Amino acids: CASSSTLPGTGVEQYF.

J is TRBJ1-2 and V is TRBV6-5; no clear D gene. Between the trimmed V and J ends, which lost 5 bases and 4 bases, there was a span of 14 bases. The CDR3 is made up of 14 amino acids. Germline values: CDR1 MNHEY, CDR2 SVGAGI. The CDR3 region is CASSAEALAYGYTF. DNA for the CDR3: TGTGCCAGCAGTGCGGAGGCCCTCGCCTATGGCTACACCTTC.

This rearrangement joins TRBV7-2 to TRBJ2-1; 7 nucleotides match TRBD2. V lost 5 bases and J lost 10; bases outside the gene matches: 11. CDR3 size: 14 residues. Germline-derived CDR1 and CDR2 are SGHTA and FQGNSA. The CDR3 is CASSQTMALAEQFF. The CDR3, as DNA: TGTGCCAGCAGCCAAACGATGGCACTAGCGGAGCAGTTCTTC.

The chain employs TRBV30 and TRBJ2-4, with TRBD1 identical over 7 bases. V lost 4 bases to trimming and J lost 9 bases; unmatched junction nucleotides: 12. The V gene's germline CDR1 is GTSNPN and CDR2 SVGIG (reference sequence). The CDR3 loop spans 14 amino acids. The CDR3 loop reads CAWKVGLRGSIQYF. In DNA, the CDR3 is TGTGCCTGGAAGGTAGGGCTCAGGGGGAGCATTCAGTACTTC.

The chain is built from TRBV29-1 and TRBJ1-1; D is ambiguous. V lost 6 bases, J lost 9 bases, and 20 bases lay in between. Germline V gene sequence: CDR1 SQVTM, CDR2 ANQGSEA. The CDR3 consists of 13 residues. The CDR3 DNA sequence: TGCAGCGTCGAAAGCCTTTTGACACGGAAAGCTTTCTTT. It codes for CSVESLLTRKAFF. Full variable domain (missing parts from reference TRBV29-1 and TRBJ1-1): SAVISQKPSRDICQRGTSLTIQCQVDSQVTMMFWYRQQPGQSLTLIATANQGSEATYESGFVIDKFPISRPNLTFSTLTVSNMSPEDSSIYLCSVESLLTRKAFFGQGTRLTVV.

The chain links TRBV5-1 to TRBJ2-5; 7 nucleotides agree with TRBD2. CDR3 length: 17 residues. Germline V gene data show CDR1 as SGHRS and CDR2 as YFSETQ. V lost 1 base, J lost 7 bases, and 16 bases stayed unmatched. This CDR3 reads CASSLLSPAGPGGTQYF. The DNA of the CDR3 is TGCGCCAGCAGCTTGTTATCCCCCGCAGGCCCGGGGGGGACCCAGTACTTC.

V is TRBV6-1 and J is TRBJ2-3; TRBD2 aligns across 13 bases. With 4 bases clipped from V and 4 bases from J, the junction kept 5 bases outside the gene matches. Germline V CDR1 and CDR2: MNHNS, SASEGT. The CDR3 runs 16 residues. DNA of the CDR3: TGTGCCAGCAGTGCAACTAGCGGGGGGGGGCCAGATACGCAGTATTTT. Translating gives CASSATSGGGPDTQYF.

Here the CDR3 reads CASSKWGATYNEQFF. CDR3 sequence (DNA): TGTGCCAGCAGCAAGTGGGGCGCGACCTACAATGAGCAGTTCTTC. The rearrangement links TRBV7-2 to TRBJ2-1; D possibly corresponds to TRBD1 (5 bases). The CDR3 extends over 15 amino acids. V shed 5 bases and J shed 2 bases, with 13 bases lying between them. CDR1 and CDR2 (germline): SGHTA, FQGNSA.

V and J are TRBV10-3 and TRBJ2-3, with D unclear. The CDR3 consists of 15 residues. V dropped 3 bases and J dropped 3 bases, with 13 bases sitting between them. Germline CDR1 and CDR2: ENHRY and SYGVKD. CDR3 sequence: CAISEFLPATDTQYF. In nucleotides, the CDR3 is TGTGCCATCAGTGAATTCTTGCCCGCGACAGATACGCAGTATTTT.

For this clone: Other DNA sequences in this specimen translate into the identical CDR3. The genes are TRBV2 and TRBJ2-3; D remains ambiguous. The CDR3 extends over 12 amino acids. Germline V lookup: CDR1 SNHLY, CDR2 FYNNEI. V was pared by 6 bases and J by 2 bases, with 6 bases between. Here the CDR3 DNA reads TGTGCCAGCAGGCTCCTCACAGATACGCAGTATTTT. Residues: CASRLLTDTQYF.

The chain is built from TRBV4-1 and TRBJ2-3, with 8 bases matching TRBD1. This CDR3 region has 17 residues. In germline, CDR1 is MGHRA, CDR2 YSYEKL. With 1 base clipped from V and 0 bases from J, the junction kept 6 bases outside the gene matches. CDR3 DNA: TGCGCCAGCAGCCAAGTAGGACAGGGAAGTAGCACAGATACGCAGTATTTT. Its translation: CASSQVGQGSSTDTQYF.

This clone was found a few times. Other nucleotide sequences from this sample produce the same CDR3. DNA for the CDR3: TGTGCCAGCAGTTTATCGAGGGGGGCGGGTGGCTACACCTTC. Amino acid sequence: CASSLSRGAGGYTF. The chain couples TRBV27 to TRBJ1-2, with TRBD1 as a possible D gene (6 bases). Trimming took off 0 bases at V and 7 bases at J, with 12 bases between the two ends. Germline CDR1 reads MNHEY; CDR2 reads SMNVEV (reference sequence). The CDR3 is made up of 14 amino acids.

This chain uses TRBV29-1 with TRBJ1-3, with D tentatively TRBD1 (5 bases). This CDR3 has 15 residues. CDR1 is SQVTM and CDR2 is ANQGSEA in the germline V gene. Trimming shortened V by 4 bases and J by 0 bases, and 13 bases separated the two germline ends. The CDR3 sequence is CSVVGDRRSGNTIYF. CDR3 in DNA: TGCAGCGTTGTTGGGGACCGCCGCTCTGGAAACACCATATATTTT.

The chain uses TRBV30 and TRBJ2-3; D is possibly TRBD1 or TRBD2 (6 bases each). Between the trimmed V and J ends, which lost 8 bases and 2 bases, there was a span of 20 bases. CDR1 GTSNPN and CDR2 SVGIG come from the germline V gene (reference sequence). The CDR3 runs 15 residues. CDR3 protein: CARQGGRALTDTQYF. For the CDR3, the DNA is TGTGCCCGCCAAGGGGGGCGGGCCCTCACAGATACGCAGTATTTT.

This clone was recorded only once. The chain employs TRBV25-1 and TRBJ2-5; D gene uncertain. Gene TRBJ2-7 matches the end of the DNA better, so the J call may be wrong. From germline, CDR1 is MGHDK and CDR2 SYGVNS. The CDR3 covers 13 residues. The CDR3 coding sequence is TGTGCCAGCAGATCGGACCGATCCTACGAGCAGTACTTC. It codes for CASRSDRSYEQYF.

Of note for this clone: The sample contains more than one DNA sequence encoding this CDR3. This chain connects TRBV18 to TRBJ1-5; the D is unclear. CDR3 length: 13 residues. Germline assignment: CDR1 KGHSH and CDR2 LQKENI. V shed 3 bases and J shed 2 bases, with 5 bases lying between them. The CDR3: CASSPPGNQPQHF. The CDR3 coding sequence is TGTGCCAGCTCACCCCCTGGCAATCAGCCCCAGCATTTT.

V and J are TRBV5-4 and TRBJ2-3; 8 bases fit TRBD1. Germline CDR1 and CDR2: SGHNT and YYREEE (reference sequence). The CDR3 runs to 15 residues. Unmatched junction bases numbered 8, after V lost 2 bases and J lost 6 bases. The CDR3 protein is CASSLSRGRGDTQYF. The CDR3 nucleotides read TGTGCCAGCAGCTTAAGCAGGGGGCGCGGGGATACGCAGTATTTT. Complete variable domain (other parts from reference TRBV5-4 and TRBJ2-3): ETGVTQSPTHLIKTRGQQVTLRCSSQSGHNTVSWYQQALGQGPQFIFQYYREEENGRGNFPPRFSGLQFPNYSSELNVNALELDDSALYLCASSLSRGRGDTQYFGPGTRLTVL.

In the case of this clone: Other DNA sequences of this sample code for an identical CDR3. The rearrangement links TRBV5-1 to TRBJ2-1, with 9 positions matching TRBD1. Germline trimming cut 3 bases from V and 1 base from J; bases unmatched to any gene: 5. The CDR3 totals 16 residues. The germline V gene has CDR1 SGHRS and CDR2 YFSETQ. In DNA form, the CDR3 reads TGCGCCAGCAGCTCCACGACAGGGGGTTCCTACAATGAGCAGTTCTTC. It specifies CASSSTTGGSYNEQFF.

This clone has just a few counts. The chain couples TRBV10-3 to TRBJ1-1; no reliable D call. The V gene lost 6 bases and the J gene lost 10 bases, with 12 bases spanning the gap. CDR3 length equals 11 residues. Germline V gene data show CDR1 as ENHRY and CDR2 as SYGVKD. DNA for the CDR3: TGTGCCATCAGGGACGGAAACCGAGCTTTCTTT. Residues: CAIRDGNRAFF.

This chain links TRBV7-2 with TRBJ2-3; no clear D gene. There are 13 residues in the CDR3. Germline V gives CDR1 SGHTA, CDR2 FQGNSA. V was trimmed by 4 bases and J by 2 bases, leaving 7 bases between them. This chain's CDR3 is CASSSTPTDTQYF. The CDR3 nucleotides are TGTGCCAGCAGCTCGACTCCCACAGATACGCAGTATTTT.

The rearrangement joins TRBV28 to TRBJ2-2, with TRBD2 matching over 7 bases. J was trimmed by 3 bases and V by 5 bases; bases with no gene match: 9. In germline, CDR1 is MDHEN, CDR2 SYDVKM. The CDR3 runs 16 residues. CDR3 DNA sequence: TGTGCCAGCAGTGGTGCCAGCGGGACTGACACCGGGGAGCTGTTTTTT. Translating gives CASSGASGTDTGELFF.

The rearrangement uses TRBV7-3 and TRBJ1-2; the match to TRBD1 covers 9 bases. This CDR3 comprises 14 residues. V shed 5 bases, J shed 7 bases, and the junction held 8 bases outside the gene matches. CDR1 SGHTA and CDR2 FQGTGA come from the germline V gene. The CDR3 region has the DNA TGTGCCAGCAGCCCCCCGGGACAGGGCGCTGGCTACACCTTC. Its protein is CASSPPGQGAGYTF.

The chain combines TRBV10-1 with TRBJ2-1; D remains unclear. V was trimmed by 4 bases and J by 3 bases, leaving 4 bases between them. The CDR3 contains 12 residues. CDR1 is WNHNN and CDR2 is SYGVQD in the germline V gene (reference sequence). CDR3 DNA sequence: TGCGCCAGCAGTGCCAGCTACAATGAGCAGTTCTTC. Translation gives CASSASYNEQFF.